This is a list of T cell receptor beta chains from one sample in a study of early T cells in non-severe SARS-CoV-2 infection. TCRdb redid the calling of the 5' RACE reads with MiXCR, one entry per CDR3 protein. The sample consists of 65,000 to 95,000 distinct CDR3 sequences, around 14% of them appearing once. Specimen: whole blood. These receptors came from an adult who was a healthcare worker with PCR-confirmed SARS-CoV-2 infection or an uninfected control (not recorded which). CDR3s include the opening cysteine and the closing phenylalanine or tryptophan.

V	J	CDR3
TRBV7-6	TRBJ1-6	CASSSFPRGQGMKSPLHF
TRBV6-5	TRBJ2-2	CASRLESGELFF
TRBV11-2	TRBJ2-3	CASSLGRGPPTDTQYF
TRBV5-4	TRBJ2-1	CASRFGTSAYNEQFF
TRBV7-8	TRBJ2-3	CASSRGSSTDTQYF
TRBV3-1	TRBJ2-3	CASSPLTSGVTQYF
TRBV11-2	TRBJ2-3	CASSPRTSGGADTQYF
TRBV7-9	TRBJ2-1	CASSLSRGEIPSEQFF
TRBV6-6	TRBJ1-1	CASSYGGSAFF
TRBV29-1	TRBJ1-3	CSVILGGGSGNTIYF
TRBV23-1	TRBJ2-5	CASSHRTGRKTQYF
TRBV6-1	TRBJ2-7	CASSEVQGTEQYF
TRBV29-1	TRBJ1-5	CSVGQSNSNQPQHF
TRBV19	TRBJ2-2	CASSPLRAGGELFF
TRBV29-1	TRBJ2-1	CSETDYGGLSYNEQFF
TRBV9	TRBJ1-6	CASAPSSYNSPLHF
TRBV5-6	TRBJ2-3	CASSLGLGGPSDTQYF
TRBV6-5	TRBJ1-1	CASSDEQVQNTEAFF
TRBV29-1	TRBJ2-5	CSVTPQETQYF
TRBV28	TRBJ1-2	CASSPRGGARGYTF
TRBV7-2	TRBJ2-4	CASSQVRTHRDIQYF
TRBV7-2	TRBJ1-5	CASSFDDRVNQPQHF
TRBV7-8	TRBJ2-7	CASSWTSGDDEQYF
TRBV7-9	TRBJ1-3	CASSLAGRGSGNTIYF
TRBV5-1	TRBJ2-3	CASSLATATDTQYF
TRBV28	TRBJ2-7	CASSFTSWYEQYF
TRBV7-8	TRBJ1-1	CATGGTEAFF
TRBV29-1	TRBJ1-2	CSADRGANYGYTF
TRBV19	TRBJ2-5	CASSAQKIKETQYF
TRBV5-4	TRBJ1-3	CASSLRNSGNTIYF
TRBV27	TRBJ1-2	CAIRGPGGDYGYTF
TRBV11-2	TRBJ1-5	CASSLSSNNQPQHF
TRBV19	TRBJ2-1	CASRRSAGDRNEQFF
TRBV6-6	TRBJ2-3	CASTEAADTQYF